The entry below describes one T cell receptor beta chain. This entry belongs to a study of Graves' ophthalmopathy and Graves' hyperthyroidism. This CDR3 has 15 residues. The V gene's germline CDR1 is MGHDK and CDR2 SYGVNS. V gave up 5 bases and J gave up 8 bases; unmatched junction bases: 9. The authors amplified TCR beta CDR3 regions from RNA transcripts. Following a first-round RT-PCR that used HTBI primers, a second-round multiplex PCR was carried out. One entry per CDR3 protein results from TCRdb running MiXCR on the multiplex PCR reads. The profile shows 740,000 or so distinct CDR3 sequences, 35% to 50% of them singletons.

Specimen: peripheral blood. This receptor was obtained from an adult man with Graves' ophthalmopathy. The V gene is TRBV25-1, the J gene TRBJ1-6; 7 positions agree with TRBD1. The CDR3 sequence is CASSQQTGLDSPLHF. DNA of the CDR3: TGTGCCAGCAGTCAGCAGACAGGGTTAGATTCACCCCTCCACTTT.